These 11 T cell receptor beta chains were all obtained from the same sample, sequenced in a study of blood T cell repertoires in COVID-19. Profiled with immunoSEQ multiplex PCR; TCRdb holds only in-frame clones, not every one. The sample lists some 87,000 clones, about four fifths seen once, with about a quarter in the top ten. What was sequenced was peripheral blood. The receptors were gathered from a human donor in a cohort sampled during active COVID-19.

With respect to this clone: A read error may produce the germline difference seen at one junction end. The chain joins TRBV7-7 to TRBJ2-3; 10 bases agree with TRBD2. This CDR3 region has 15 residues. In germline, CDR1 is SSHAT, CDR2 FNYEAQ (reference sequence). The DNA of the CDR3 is TGTGCTAGCAGCCCCAGCGGGGGGGCCGTATATACGCAGTATTTT. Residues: CASSPSGGAVYTQYF. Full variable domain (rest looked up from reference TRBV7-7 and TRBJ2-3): GAGVSQSPRYKVTKRGQDVTLRCDPISSHATLYWYQQALGQGPEFLTYFNYEAQPDKSGLPSDRFSAERPEGSISTLTIQRTEQRDSAMYRCASSPSGGAVYTQYFGPGTRLTVL.

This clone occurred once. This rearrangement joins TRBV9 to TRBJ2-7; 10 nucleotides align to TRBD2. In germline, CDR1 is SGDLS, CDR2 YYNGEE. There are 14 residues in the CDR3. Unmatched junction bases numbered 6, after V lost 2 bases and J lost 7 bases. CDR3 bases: TGTGCCAGCAGCGTCGGGCTAGCGGGAGCAGAGCAGTACTTC. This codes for CASSVGLAGAEQYF.

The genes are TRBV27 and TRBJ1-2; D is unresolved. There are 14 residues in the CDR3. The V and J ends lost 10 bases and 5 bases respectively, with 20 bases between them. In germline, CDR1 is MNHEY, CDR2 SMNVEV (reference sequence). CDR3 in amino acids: CATSLGGGMYGYTF. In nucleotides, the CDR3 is TGTGCCACCTCTCTAGGAGGAGGGATGTATGGCTACACCTTC.

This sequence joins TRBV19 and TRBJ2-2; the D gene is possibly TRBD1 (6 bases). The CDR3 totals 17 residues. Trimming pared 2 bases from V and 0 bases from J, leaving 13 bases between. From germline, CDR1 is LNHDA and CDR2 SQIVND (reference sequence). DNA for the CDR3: TGTGCCAGTAGTATAAGGCAGGGGACAACGAACACCGGGGAGCTGTTTTTT. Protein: CASSIRQGTTNTGELFF.

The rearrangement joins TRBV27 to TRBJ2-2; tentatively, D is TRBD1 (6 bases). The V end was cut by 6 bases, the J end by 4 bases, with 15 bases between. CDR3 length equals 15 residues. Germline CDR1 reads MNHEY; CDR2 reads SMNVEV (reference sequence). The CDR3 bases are TGTGCCAGCAGACCGGGGACATCCGGCACCGGGGAGCTGTTTTTT. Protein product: CASRPGTSGTGELFF.

The CDR3 region is CASRGVRKTEAFF. CDR3 nucleotide sequence: TGTGCCAGCAGGGGTGTCAGGAAAACTGAAGCTTTCTTT. This chain joins TRBV6-9 and TRBJ1-1, with D uncertain. V was cut by 6 bases and J by 5 bases, with 13 bases left in between. Germline assignment: CDR1 MNHGY and CDR2 SVAAGI. The CDR3 contains 13 residues.

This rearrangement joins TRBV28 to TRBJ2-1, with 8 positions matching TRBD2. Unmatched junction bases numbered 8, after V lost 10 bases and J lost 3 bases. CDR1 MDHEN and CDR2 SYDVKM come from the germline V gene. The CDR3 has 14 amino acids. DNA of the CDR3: TGTGCCATCGGGGGGGAGGGTTTCTACAATGAGCAGTTCTTC. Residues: CAIGGEGFYNEQFF.

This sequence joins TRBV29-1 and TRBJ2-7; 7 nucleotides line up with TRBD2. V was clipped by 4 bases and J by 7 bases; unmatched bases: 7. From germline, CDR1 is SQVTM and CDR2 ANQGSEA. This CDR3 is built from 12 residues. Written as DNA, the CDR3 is TGCAGCGTTGTTGCCACTAGCGCGGAGCAGTACTTC. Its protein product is CSVVATSAEQYF.

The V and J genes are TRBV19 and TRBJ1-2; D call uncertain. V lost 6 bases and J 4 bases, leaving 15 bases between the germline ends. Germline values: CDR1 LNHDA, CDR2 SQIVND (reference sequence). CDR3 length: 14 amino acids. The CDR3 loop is CASRYDMQVYGYTF. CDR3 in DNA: TGTGCCAGTAGGTACGACATGCAGGTCTATGGCTACACCTTC. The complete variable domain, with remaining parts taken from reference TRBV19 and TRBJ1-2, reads DGGITQSPKYLFRKEGQNVTLSCEQNLNHDAMYWYRQDPGQGLRLIYYSQIVNDFQKGDIAEGYSVSREKKESFPLTVTSAQKNPTAFYLCASRYDMQVYGYTFGSGTRLTVV.

The DNA for the CDR3 is TGTGCCAGCAGCCTTAACCTCCTAGCGGGGGGGGCAGATACGCAGTATTTT. Protein: CASSLNLLAGGADTQYF. The V call is TRBV14, the J call TRBJ2-3; TRBD2 matches at 12 bases. V lost 4 bases to trimming and J lost 4 bases; unmatched junction nucleotides: 9. This CDR3 is built from 17 residues. Germline V gene lookup returns CDR1 SGHDN and CDR2 FVKESK.

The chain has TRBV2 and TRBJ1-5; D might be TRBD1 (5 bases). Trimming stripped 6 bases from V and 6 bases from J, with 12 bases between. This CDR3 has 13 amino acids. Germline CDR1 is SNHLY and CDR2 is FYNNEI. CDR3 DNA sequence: TGTGCCAGCAGGGGGGGAGCTAGTCAGCCCCAGCATTTT. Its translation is CASRGGASQPQHF. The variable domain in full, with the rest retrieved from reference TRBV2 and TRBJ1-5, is EPEVTQTPSHQVTQMGQEVILRCVPISNHLYFYWYRQILGQKVEFLVSFYNNEISEKSEIFDDQFSVERPDGSNFTLKIRSTKLEDSAMYFCASRGGASQPQHFGDGTRLSIL.